The sequence of this TCR beta chain was determined in a study of blood T cell repertoires in COVID-19. The germline CDR1 and CDR2 sequences are LNHDA and SQIVND (reference sequence). Germline trimming cut 3 bases from V and 10 bases from J; bases unmatched to any gene: 9. The CDR3 runs 14 residues. Produced via immunoSEQ multiplex PCR; TCRdb's table is partial and in-frame only. The data hold roughly 160,000 clones, with roughly 78% observed a single time. This rearrangement joins TRBV19 to TRBJ2-1, with 7 bases lining up with TRBD2. The TCR was taken from a woman in her seventies in a cohort exposed to, infected with or recovered from COVID-19 (not recorded which). Sequenced sample: PBMCs or T cells enriched from blood (not recorded which). The CDR3: CASSIRTRQQEQFF. The CDR3, as DNA: TGTGCCAGTAGTATCCGGACTAGACAACAGGAGCAGTTCTTC.